This T cell receptor (beta chain) was retrieved from a study of blood T cell repertoires in COVID-19. Repertoires were generated with immunoSEQ multiplex PCR, while TCRdb's copy carries only in-frame clones and drops some. This sample carries hundreds of thousands of clones, over 75% of them seen once, and the ten largest clones take around 1%. The TCR comes from a woman in her 30s who had recovered from COVID-19. Sequencing input: PBMCs or T cells enriched from blood (not recorded which).

CDR3 nucleotide sequence: TGTGCCAGCCGCTACCTTGGGGGGGCGGGTTCACCCCTCCACTTT. Protein sequence: CASRYLGGAGSPLHF. This chain uses TRBV5-5 with TRBJ1-6; possible D gene TRBD1, 6 bases. Germline V CDR1 and CDR2: SGHKS, YYEKEE (reference sequence). The CDR3 has 15 residues. V was cut by 7 bases and J by 9 bases, with 20 bases left in between.